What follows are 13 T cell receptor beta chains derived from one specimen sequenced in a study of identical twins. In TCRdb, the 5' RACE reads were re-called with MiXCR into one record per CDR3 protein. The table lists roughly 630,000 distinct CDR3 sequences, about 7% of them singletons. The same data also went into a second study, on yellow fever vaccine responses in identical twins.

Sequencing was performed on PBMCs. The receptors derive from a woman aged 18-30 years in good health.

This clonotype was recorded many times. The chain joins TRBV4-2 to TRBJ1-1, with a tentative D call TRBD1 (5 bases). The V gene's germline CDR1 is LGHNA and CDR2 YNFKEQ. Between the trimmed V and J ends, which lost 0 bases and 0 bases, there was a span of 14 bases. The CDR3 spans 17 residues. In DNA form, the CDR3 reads TGTGCCAGCAGCCAAGATGGGGCAGGGAGGGTGAACACTGAAGCTTTCTTT. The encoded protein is CASSQDGAGRVNTEAFF.

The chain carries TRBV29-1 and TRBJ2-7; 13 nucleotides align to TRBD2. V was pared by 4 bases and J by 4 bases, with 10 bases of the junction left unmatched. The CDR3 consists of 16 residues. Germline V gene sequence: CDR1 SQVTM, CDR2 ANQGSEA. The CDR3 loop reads CSVVGLAGRGDYEQYF. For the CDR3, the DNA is TGCAGCGTTGTGGGACTAGCGGGACGGGGGGATTACGAGCAGTACTTC.

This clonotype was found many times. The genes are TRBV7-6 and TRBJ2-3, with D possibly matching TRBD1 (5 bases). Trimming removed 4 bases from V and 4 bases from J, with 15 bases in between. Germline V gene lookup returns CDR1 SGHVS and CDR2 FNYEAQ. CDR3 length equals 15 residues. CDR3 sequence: CASSSGQGLADTQYF. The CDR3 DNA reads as TGTGCCAGCAGCTCCGGGCAGGGTCTCGCAGATACGCAGTATTTT.

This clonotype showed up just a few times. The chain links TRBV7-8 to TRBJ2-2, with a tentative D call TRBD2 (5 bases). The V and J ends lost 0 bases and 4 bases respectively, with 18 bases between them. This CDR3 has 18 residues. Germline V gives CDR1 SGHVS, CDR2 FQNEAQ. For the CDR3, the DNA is TGTGCCAGCAGCTTAGCCTCCTGGGTCGGGGAGCGCACCGGGGAGCTGTTTTTT. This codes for CASSLASWVGERTGELFF.

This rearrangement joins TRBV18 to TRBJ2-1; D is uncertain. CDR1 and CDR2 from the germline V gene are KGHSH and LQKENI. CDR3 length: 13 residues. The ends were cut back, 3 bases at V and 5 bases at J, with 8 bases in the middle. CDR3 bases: TGTGCCAGCTCACCGCTGCAACACAATGAGCAGTTCTTC. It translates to CASSPLQHNEQFF.

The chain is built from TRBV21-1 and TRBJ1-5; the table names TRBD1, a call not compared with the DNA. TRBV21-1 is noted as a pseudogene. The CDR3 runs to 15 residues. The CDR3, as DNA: TGTGCCAGCAGCAGGACAGGGGCTATCGGTCAGCCCCAGCATTTT. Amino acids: CASSRTGAIGQPQHF.

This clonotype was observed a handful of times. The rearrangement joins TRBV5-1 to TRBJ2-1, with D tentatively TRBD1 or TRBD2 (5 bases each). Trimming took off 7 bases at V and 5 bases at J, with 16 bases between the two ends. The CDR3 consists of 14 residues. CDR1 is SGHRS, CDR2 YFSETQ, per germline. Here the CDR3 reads CASRPTQGHNEQFF. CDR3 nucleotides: TGCGCCAGCCGCCCGACGCAGGGACACAATGAGCAGTTCTTC.

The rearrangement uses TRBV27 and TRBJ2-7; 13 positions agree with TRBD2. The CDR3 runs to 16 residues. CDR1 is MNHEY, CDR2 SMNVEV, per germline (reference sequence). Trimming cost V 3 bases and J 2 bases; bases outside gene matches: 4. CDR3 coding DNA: TGTGCCAGCAGTTTGGGACTAGCGGGGTCCCCCTACGAGCAGTACTTC. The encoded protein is CASSLGLAGSPYEQYF.

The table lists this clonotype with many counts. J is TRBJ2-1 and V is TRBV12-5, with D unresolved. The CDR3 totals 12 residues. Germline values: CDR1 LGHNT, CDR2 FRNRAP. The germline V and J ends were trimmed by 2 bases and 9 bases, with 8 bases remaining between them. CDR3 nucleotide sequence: TGTGCTAGTGGTTTGATCCGTGGTGAGCAGTTCTTC. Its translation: CASGLIRGEQFF.

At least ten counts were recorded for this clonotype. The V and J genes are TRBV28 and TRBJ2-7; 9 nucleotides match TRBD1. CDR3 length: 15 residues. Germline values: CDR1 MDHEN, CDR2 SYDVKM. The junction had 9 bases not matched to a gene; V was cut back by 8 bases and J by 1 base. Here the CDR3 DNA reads TGTGCCAGCTCCCCCGGGACAGGGTTATCCTACGAGCAGTACGTC. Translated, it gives CASSPGTGLSYEQYV.

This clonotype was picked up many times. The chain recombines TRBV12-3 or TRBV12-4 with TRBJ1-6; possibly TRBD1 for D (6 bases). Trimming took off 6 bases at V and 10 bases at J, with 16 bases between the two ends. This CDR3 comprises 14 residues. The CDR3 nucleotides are TGTGCCAGCAGCCTAGGGGGGTTAGGATCACCCCTCCACTTT. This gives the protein CASSLGGLGSPLHF.

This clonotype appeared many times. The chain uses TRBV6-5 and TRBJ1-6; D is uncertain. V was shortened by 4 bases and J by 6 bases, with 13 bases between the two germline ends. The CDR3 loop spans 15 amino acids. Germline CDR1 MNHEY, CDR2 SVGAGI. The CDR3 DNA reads TGTGCCAGCAGTTCTACAGCGGCAGCTAATTCACCCCTCCACTTT. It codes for CASSSTAAANSPLHF.

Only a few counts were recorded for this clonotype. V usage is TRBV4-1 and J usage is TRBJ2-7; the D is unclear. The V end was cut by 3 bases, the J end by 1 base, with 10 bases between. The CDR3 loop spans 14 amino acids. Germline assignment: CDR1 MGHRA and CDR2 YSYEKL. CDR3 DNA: TGCGCCAGCAGCCACGCGGTAGCTTCCTACGAGCAGTACTTC. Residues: CASSHAVASYEQYF.